This TCR beta chain was sequenced during a study of blood T cell repertoires in COVID-19. The method was immunoSEQ multiplex PCR; TCRdb's version includes in-frame clones alone and lacks a portion of them. The sample contains about 210,000 clones, 84% of which appear only once. The receptor was isolated from a woman of 80 years or more with COVID-19, enrolled during active disease. Source material: peripheral blood.

CDR3: CASSKGTASEQFF. CDR3 coding DNA: TGTGCCAGCAGCAAAGGGACAGCGAGTGAGCAGTTCTTC. The chain employs TRBV9 and TRBJ2-1, with 7 positions matching TRBD1. V gave up 4 bases and J gave up 9 bases; unmatched junction bases: 7. Germline assignment: CDR1 SGDLS and CDR2 YYNGEE. The CDR3 is 13 amino acids.